The 15 T cell receptor beta chains below all came from one sample that was sequenced in a study of T cells in Graves' hyperthyroidism and ophthalmopathy. Amplification targeted TCR beta CDR3 regions from RNA transcripts. When the TCR CDR3 underwent first-round RT-PCR, the HTBI primer set was used. A single record per CDR3 protein comes from TCRdb applying MiXCR to the multiplex PCR reads. The sample yields roughly 93,000 distinct CDR3 sequences, around 50% seen once. Sequencing input: blood. These receptors all stem from a woman aged 40 to 55 with Graves' hyperthyroidism.

This chain links TRBV10-3 with TRBJ1-2; TRBD1 matches 7 bases. This CDR3 is built from 14 residues. V gave up 1 base and J gave up 4 bases; unmatched junction bases: 3. The germline V gene has CDR1 ENHRY and CDR2 SYGVKD. The CDR3: CAISEFGTVYGYTF. The CDR3 nucleotides are TGTGCCATCAGTGAGTTTGGGACAGTCTATGGCTACACCTTC.

This clonotype was detected ten times or more. This chain joins TRBV2 and TRBJ2-3; perhaps TRBD1 as D (5 bases). This CDR3 region has 13 residues. The V gene lost 11 bases and the J gene lost 1 base, with 13 bases spanning the gap. CDR1 is SNHLY and CDR2 is FYNNEI in the germline V gene. The CDR3 nucleotides read TGTGCCTGGGGCGCAGGCGGCACAGATACGCAGTATTTT. Translated: CAWGAGGTDTQYF.

A word on this clonotype: A much bigger clone sits one base away, suggesting this may be a read error. The rearrangement joins TRBV29-1 to TRBJ2-7; D possibly uses TRBD1 or TRBD2 (5 bases each). CDR1 is SQVTM, CDR2 ANQGSEA, per germline. With 7 bases removed from V and 1 base from J, the gap between germline ends came to 11 bases. The CDR3 spans 12 residues. The DNA of the CDR3 is TGCAGCGGCCGGGGCACTTCCTACGAGCAGTACTTC. This codes for CSGRGTSYEQYF.

The J gene is TRBJ2-2, the V gene TRBV6-1; either TRBD1 or TRBD2 may supply D (6 bases each). Germline V lookup: CDR1 MNHNS, CDR2 SASEGT. V lost 3 bases to trimming and J lost 6 bases, with 8 bases between them. The length of the CDR3 is 13 residues. The CDR3 sequence is CASSDGGAGELFF. In DNA, the CDR3 is TGTGCCAGCAGTGACGGGGGCGCCGGGGAGCTGTTTTTT.

This clonotype was recorded a few times. The gene calls are TRBV14 and TRBJ1-1; maybe TRBD1 (5 bases). Trimming took 2 bases from V and 7 from J, leaving 8 bases between them. CDR3 length: 12 residues. CDR1 and CDR2 from the germline V gene are SGHDN and FVKESK. CDR3 residues: CASSQPGGEAFF. DNA for the CDR3: TGTGCCAGCAGCCAACCGGGGGGTGAAGCTTTCTTT.

This clonotype has just a few counts. The CDR3 loop is CASSSGTSGRPQETQYF. The CDR3 coding sequence is TGTGCCAGCAGTTCCGGGACTAGCGGGAGACCCCAAGAGACCCAGTACTTC. The chain links TRBV7-2 to TRBJ2-5, with TRBD2 matching over 14 bases. The V segment lost 6 bases and the J segment 1 base; nucleotides outside the gene matches: 7. CDR3 length equals 17 residues. Germline values: CDR1 SGHTA, CDR2 FQGNSA. Full variable domain (remainder filled in from reference TRBV7-2 and TRBJ2-5): GAGVSQSPSNKVTEKGKDVELRCDPISGHTALYWYRQSLGQGLEFLIYFQGNSAPDKSGLPSDRFSAERTGGSVSTLTIQRTQQEDSAVYLCASSSGTSGRPQETQYFGPGTRLLVL.

This clonotype was seen ten or more times. This chain uses TRBV10-3 with TRBJ2-7, with D tentatively TRBD1 (6 bases). The V gene's germline CDR1 is ENHRY and CDR2 SYGVKD. The CDR3 is 14 residues long. Trimming took off 2 bases at V and 0 bases at J, with 8 bases between the two ends. The DNA for the CDR3 is TGTGCCATCAGTGAGCAGGGGTCCTCCTACGAGCAGTACTTC. Amino acids: CAISEQGSSYEQYF.

The rearrangement uses TRBV20-1 and TRBJ2-2; the D gene is possibly TRBD2 (6 bases). This CDR3 spans 16 amino acids. V lost 0 bases and J lost 6, with 17 bases in between. The germline V gene encodes CDR1 DFQATT and CDR2 SNEGSKA (reference sequence). CDR3 coding DNA: TGCAGTGCTAGAGATGTACGGGAGTGGATATCCGGGGAGCTGTTTTTT. Translated: CSARDVREWISGELFF.

The chain uses TRBV11-1 and TRBJ1-2, with a tentative D call TRBD1 (5 bases). Trimming removed 4 bases from V and 2 bases from J, with 11 bases in between. The CDR3 has 14 amino acids. Germline lookup yields CDR1 SGHAT and CDR2 FQDESV (reference sequence). The CDR3 reads CASSSGTVNYGYTF. The CDR3 nucleotides are TGTGCCAGCAGCTCCGGGACGGTGAACTATGGCTACACCTTC.

This rearrangement joins TRBV13 to TRBJ2-5, with 12 positions matching TRBD2. There are 17 residues in the CDR3. The germline CDR1 and CDR2 sequences are PRHDT and FYEKMQ (reference sequence). The J segment lost 5 bases and the V segment lost 3 bases, leaving 10 bases of the junction unmatched. CDR3 residues: CASSLVLAGGPGETQYF. The CDR3 coding sequence is TGTGCCAGCAGCTTGGTTCTAGCGGGAGGGCCAGGGGAGACCCAGTACTTC.

This clonotype was recorded once. The chain employs TRBV29-1 and TRBJ1-5, with a weak D call TRBD1 (6 bases). This CDR3 has 15 residues. Trimming took off 5 bases at V and 3 bases at J, with 17 bases between the two ends. Per germline, CDR1 SQVTM and CDR2 ANQGSEA. The CDR3 nucleotides are TGCAGCGTTATCTATCCGGGGGCGACCAATCAGCCCCAGCATTTT. Translated, it gives CSVIYPGATNQPQHF.

This clonotype has at least ten counts. The chain uses TRBV6-6 and TRBJ1-5, with 7 bases lining up with TRBD1. The CDR3 has 14 amino acids. The germline V gene encodes CDR1 MNHNY and CDR2 SVGAGI (reference sequence). V shed 2 bases, J shed 5 bases, and the junction held 3 bases outside the gene matches. Here the CDR3 reads CASSYRGGDQPQHF. DNA of the CDR3: TGTGCCAGCAGTTACAGAGGGGGCGATCAGCCCCAGCATTTT.

In the case of this clonotype: With a much larger clone just one base away, this may be a read error. The CDR3 nucleotides read TGTGCCAGCAGCCTAGGGGGACAGGTCTACGAGCAGTACTTC. Its protein is CASSLGGQVYEQYF. This chain connects TRBV12-3 or TRBV12-4 to TRBJ2-7; TRBD1 matches at 8 bases. The J segment lost 3 bases and the V segment lost 6 bases, leaving 7 bases of the junction unmatched. The CDR3 totals 14 residues.

A note on this clonotype: At one boundary the junction diverges from the germline segment, which might be a read error. This rearrangement joins TRBV20-1 to TRBJ1-1; no reliable D call. CDR1 is DFQATT and CDR2 is SNEGSKA in the germline V gene (reference sequence). The CDR3 is 12 residues long. The CDR3 here is CSAIREDTEAFF. In nucleotides, the CDR3 is TGCAGTGCTATCAGAGAAGACACCGAAGCTTTCTTT.

The V and J genes are TRBV5-1 and TRBJ1-3; D gene uncertain. Germline-derived CDR1 and CDR2 are SGHRS and YFSETQ. CDR3 length: 14 residues. The V and J ends lost 3 bases and 7 bases respectively, with 14 bases between them. The CDR3 loop reads CASSWDLLRNTIYF. The CDR3, as DNA: TGCGCCAGCAGCTGGGATCTACTTAGGAACACCATATATTTT.